The sequence of this T cell receptor beta chain was determined in a study of shared clonotypes between healthy human individuals. Study-wide background: Donor ages ranged 18 to 49 years: a couple of women, three men.

It was across several immunoSEQ plates that each subset's genomic DNA was evenly split. Here immunoSEQ multiplex PCR was the method, and the copy in TCRdb shows in-frame clones only, minus some. Of 2 million to 2.5 million clones listed, over 85% were seen once; the top ten hold 0.36%. Of note for this clone: What it recognizes is unknown. Other DNA sequences in the sample encode the same CDR3.

Per germline, CDR1 SEHNR and CDR2 FQNEAQ (reference sequence). The V end lost 5 bases, the J end lost 4 bases, and 9 bases lay between the germline ends. The CDR3 contains 13 residues. The study, taken as a whole, reports: In the sorted subsets, rarefaction showed sequencing was incomplete despite large depth. Across subsets, estimated richness was generally greater for naive than for memory populations.

The sequenced sample was naive CD4+ T cells from PBMCs. Stated subset: CD45RA+ positively selected. The V gene is TRBV7-9, the J gene TRBJ1-5; possibly TRBD1 for D (6 bases). This sequence originates from a man between 18 and 29 years old in good health. Some clones in this sample may be carry-over from other donors' samples. CDR3 loop: CASSEQGNQPQHF. The CDR3 coding sequence is TGTGCCAGCAGCGAACAGGGTAATCAGCCCCAGCATTTT.